Included here is one TCR beta chain sequence, with context. It was with a sample-barcoded 5' primer and a J-beta primer mix that a second PCR of about 7 to 12 cycles was run. TCRdb itself ran the 5' RACE reads through MiXCR, one entry per CDR3 protein. This repertoire shows about 800,000 distinct CDR3 sequences, about 25% found once; its top ten account for approximately 4%. The data belong to a study of blood T cells in healthy people across ages. The V segment lost 3 bases and the J segment 1 base; nucleotides outside the gene matches: 10. CDR3 length: 18 residues. Per germline, CDR1 LNHNV and CDR2 YYDKDF (reference sequence). This sample was also put to use in a study of T cells of mothers and their children.

Sequences were obtained from blood. The V call is TRBV15, the J call TRBJ2-5; 11 bases fit TRBD2. This receptor was identified in a boy younger than 18 in good health. This CDR3 reads CATSRILLAGAFQETQYF. The CDR3 region has the DNA TGTGCCACCAGCAGGATACTACTAGCGGGAGCTTTCCAAGAGACCCAGTACTTC. Full variable domain (rest looked up from reference TRBV15 and TRBJ2-5): DAMVIQNPRYQVTQFGKPVTLSCSQTLNHNVMYWYQQKSSQAPKLLFHYYDKDFNNEADTPDNFQSRRPNTSFCFLDIRSPGLGDTAMYLCATSRILLAGAFQETQYFGPGTRLLVL.